Listed here are 5 T cell receptor beta chains from one sample, sequenced in a study of T-cell reconstitution after alpha-beta-depleted transplantation in children. The TCRbeta library incorporated unique molecular identifiers. In TCRdb, the PCR reads were re-called with MiXCR into one record per CDR3 protein. The sample contains around 800,000 distinct CDR3 sequences, roughly 16% of which appear only once. Material: PBMCs, mostly from graft donor cells, obtained 360 days after TCRalphabeta/CD19-depleted stem cell transplant. The source is a male patient under 18 who had a stem cell transplant for acute lymphoblastic leukemia, so the T cells may come from the graft donor.

This clonotype has a count of ten or more. Here the CDR3 DNA reads TGCGCCAGCAGCGTTCAGACGGTCTCGAAGGGGGAGCTGTTTTTT. Translation gives CASSVQTVSKGELFF. The chain carries TRBV4-1 and TRBJ2-2; the D is unclear. Trimming took off 5 bases at V and 8 bases at J, with 18 bases between the two ends. The CDR3 consists of 15 residues. In germline, CDR1 is MGHRA, CDR2 YSYEKL.

V and J are TRBV20-1 and TRBJ2-7; D gene uncertain. Germline V lookup: CDR1 DFQATT, CDR2 SNEGSKA (reference sequence). Trimming removed 3 bases from V and 8 bases from J, with 8 bases in between. This CDR3 comprises 10 residues. CDR3 sequence (DNA): TGCAGTGCTAGCATCGGACAGCAGTACTTC. This gives the protein CSASIGQQYF.

Here the CDR3 reads CSALVGTSRNNEQFF. The CDR3 DNA reads as TGCAGTGCCTTAGTTGGGACTAGCCGGAACAATGAGCAGTTCTTC. J is TRBJ2-1 and V is TRBV20-1, with 9 bases fitting TRBD2. Trimming took 6 bases from V and 5 from J; bases not matched to a gene: 11. CDR1 DFQATT and CDR2 SNEGSKA come from the germline V gene (reference sequence). The CDR3 is 15 residues long.

V is TRBV20-1 and J is TRBJ2-1, with D perhaps matching TRBD2 (5 bases). The V gene lost 5 bases and the J gene lost 0 bases, with 11 bases spanning the gap. The CDR3 is 14 amino acids. Germline CDR1 DFQATT, CDR2 SNEGSKA (reference sequence). The CDR3, as DNA: TGCAGTGCTTCACTAGGGCACTCCTACAATGAGCAGTTCTTC. Protein: CSASLGHSYNEQFF.

The gene calls are TRBV7-3 and TRBJ2-5; TRBD1 is a possible D gene (8 bases). CDR1 and CDR2 from the germline V gene are SGHTA and FQGTGA. V was shortened by 4 bases and J by 8 bases, with 20 bases between the two germline ends. CDR3 length: 15 residues. The CDR3 loop is CASSSRTGRGATQYF. In nucleotides, the CDR3 is TGTGCCAGCAGCTCCCGGACAGGGAGGGGGGCAACCCAGTACTTC.